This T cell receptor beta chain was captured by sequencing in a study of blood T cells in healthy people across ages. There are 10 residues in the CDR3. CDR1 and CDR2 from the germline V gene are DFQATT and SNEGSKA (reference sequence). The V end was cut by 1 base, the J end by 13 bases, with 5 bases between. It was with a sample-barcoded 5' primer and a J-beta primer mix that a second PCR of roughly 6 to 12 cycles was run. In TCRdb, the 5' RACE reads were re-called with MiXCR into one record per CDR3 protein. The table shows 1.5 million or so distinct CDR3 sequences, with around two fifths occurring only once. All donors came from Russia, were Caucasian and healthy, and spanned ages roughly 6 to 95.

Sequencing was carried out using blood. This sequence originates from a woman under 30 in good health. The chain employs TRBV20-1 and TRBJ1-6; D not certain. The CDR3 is CSARVGPLHF. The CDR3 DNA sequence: TGCAGTGCTAGAGTGGGTCCCCTCCACTTT.